These T cell receptor beta chains were read from a single sample in a study of blood T cells in healthy people across ages. TCRdb re-analysed the 5' RACE reads in MiXCR, keeping a single row per CDR3 protein. The sample shows around 1,500,000 distinct CDR3 sequences, 42% of them seen only once. Sequencing was carried out using blood. Every receptor here comes from a woman aged 18-29 years in good health. The CDR3 runs from the conserved cysteine through the conserved F or W. A D gene is named only where the DNA matches it firmly. Some rows mark clone size as missing; the rest say once, few, many or name a class of expanded clone.

D: TRBD2
J: TRBJ2-1
V: TRBV6-1
size: NA
DNA: TGTGCCAGCAGTCGGGGGGGACTAGCCACGAAAAGCTCCTACAATGAGCAGTTCTTC
CDR3: CASSRGGLATKSSYNEQFF

D: NA
J: TRBJ1-2
V: TRBV10-3
size: NA
DNA: TGTGCCATCAGTGCCATCCGGGACGGCCTTGCTAACTATGGCTACACCTTC
CDR3: CAISAIRDGLANYGYTF

D: NA
J: TRBJ1-1
V: TRBV5-1
size: many
DNA: TGCGCCAGCAGCTTGCTAGAGAACACTGAAGCTTTCTTT
CDR3: CASSLLENTEAFF

D: NA
J: TRBJ2-2
V: TRBV14
size: NA
DNA: TGTGCCAGCACCCCGACTCAGCACGGGGAGCTGTTTTTT
CDR3: CASTPTQHGELFF

D: NA
J: TRBJ2-1
V: TRBV28
size: few
DNA: TGTGCCAGCAGTTGGGTCCGCTACAATGAGCAGTTCTTC
CDR3: CASSWVRYNEQFF

D: NA
J: TRBJ2-5
V: TRBV20-1
size: NA
DNA: TGCAGTGCTGACGGGCTAGCCGGAGAGACCCAGTACTTC
CDR3: CSADGLAGETQYF

D: NA
J: TRBJ1-1
V: TRBV5-1
size: NA
DNA: TGCGCCAGCAGCTTTACGGGGACATCGAACACTGAAGCTTTCTTT
CDR3: CASSFTGTSNTEAFF

D: NA
J: TRBJ1-2
V: TRBV27
size: NA
DNA: TGTGCCAGCAGTTTATCCCCAGGGGAGCCAACTAACTATGGCTACACCTTC
CDR3: CASSLSPGEPTNYGYTF

D: NA
J: TRBJ2-5
V: TRBV15
size: NA
DNA: TGTGCCACCAGCAGAGATCGCGGGCTAGAGACCCAGTACTTC
CDR3: CATSRDRGLETQYF

D: TRBD2
J: TRBJ2-7
V: TRBV6-1
size: few
DNA: TGTGCCAGCAGTGAGACTTCGGGGGGCTACGAGCAGTACTTC
CDR3: CASSETSGGYEQYF

D: TRBD1
J: TRBJ1-5
V: TRBV6-5
size: NA
DNA: TGTGCCAGCAAGGCGACAGGGATGATTTCTCAGCCCCAGCATTTT
CDR3: CASKATGMISQPQHF

D: TRBD2
J: TRBJ2-1
V: TRBV5-1
size: NA
DNA: TGCGCCAGCAGCTTTGGGACTAGCGGGAGGCTAAGCTCCTACAATGAGCAGTTCTTC
CDR3: CASSFGTSGRLSSYNEQFF

D: NA
J: TRBJ1-6
V: TRBV12-3/TRBV12-4
size: many
DNA: TGTGCCAGCAGTTTAGAACATGATAATTCACCCCTCCACTTT
CDR3: CASSLEHDNSPLHF

D: TRBD1
J: TRBJ2-4
V: TRBV20-1
size: few
DNA: TGCAGTGCCCAGACCCCGACAGGGGGGAAAAACATTCAGTACTTC
CDR3: CSAQTPTGGKNIQYF

D: NA
J: TRBJ1-1
V: TRBV6-5
size: NA
DNA: TGTGCCAGCGGAGAGTATGAAGCTTTCTTT
CDR3: CASGEYEAFF

D: TRBD2
J: TRBJ2-5
V: TRBV3-1
size: NA
DNA: TGTGCCAGCAGCCAAGGAGTTAGCGGGGGGTCCAAAGAGACCCAGTACTTC
CDR3: CASSQGVSGGSKETQYF

D: NA
J: TRBJ1-3
V: TRBV29-1
size: NA
DNA: TGCAGCGTTGCACGGGGGCAGGAAAACACCATATATTTT
CDR3: CSVARGQENTIYF

D: NA
J: TRBJ2-7
V: TRBV3-1
size: few
DNA: TGTGCCAGCAGCCAAGGGAACGGGAACGAGCAGTACTTC
CDR3: CASSQGNGNEQYF

D: NA
J: TRBJ2-6
V: TRBV7-2
size: few
DNA: TGTGCCAGCAGCGATATGCGGGGCTCTGGGGCCAACGTCCTGACTTTC
CDR3: CASSDMRGSGANVLTF